The count of the clone carrying this T cell receptor beta chain is one. No antigen is known for it. The sample is drawn from a study of long-term antiretroviral therapy in people with HIV. This CDR3 is 14 amino acids long. The germline V gene has CDR1 SNHLY and CDR2 FYNNEI. The V and J ends lost 4 bases and 7 bases, in that order; junction bases with no gene match: 8. Specimens carried about 0.9-10 million cryopreserved PBMC before DNA extraction. General observations from the study: Clones with expansion before ART led the repertoire at all time points.

Sequencing used immunoSEQ v3.0 at survey level. Produced via immunoSEQ multiplex PCR; TCRdb's table is partial and in-frame only. The data contain approximately 11,000 clones, over 75% of them singletons. The receptor was derived from a man aged 35-49 years with HIV. The sample here was unsorted PBMCs, taken 1.8 years after starting antiretroviral therapy. The chain carries TRBV2 and TRBJ2-7, with 9 bases lining up with TRBD1. The CDR3 coding sequence is TGTGCCAGCAGTGTGTGGGACAGGGTGGGTGAGCAGTACTTC. It specifies CASSVWDRVGEQYF.